The text below deals with one T cell receptor beta chain. What it binds is not known. Distinct nucleotide sequences in the sample also encode this CDR3. This CDR3 region has 15 residues. After removal of 0 bases from V and 9 bases from J, the junction contained 5 bases not matched to a gene. Germline V gene data show CDR1 as SGHAT and CDR2 as FQNNGV. The sample is drawn from a study of T cells after posttransplantation cyclophosphamide. Findings and limits, study-wide: Later post-transplant blood repertoires were often dominated by donor CD8+ memory clones. Recipient CMV seropositivity and CMV reactivation strongly tracked TRB clonality. Skin or GI-infiltrating T cells shared few TRB sequences with blood.

The repertoire was sequenced with immunoSEQ multiplex PCR; TCRdb's copy has only in-frame clones and lacks some. The data show roughly 1,900 clones, with around four fifths seen just once and 15% to 25% held by the top ten. Treatment was busulfan-fludarabine conditioning, a marrow graft, and cyclophosphamide on days +3 and +4. The sequenced sample was PBMCs, obtained roughly 280 days after allogeneic stem cell transplant with posttransplant cyclophosphamide. This TCR was sampled from a male patient aged 25-45 years who received an allogeneic stem cell transplant from a related donor, was CMV-positive, and had acute GVHD only. Some T cells may originate from the graft donor. The J gene is TRBJ1-6, the V gene TRBV11-2, with 7 bases lining up with TRBD1. The CDR3 protein is CASSLDLDRFSPLHF. The CDR3 region has the DNA TGTGCCAGCAGCTTAGATCTGGACAGGTTTTCACCCCTCCACTTT.